The clone carrying this T cell receptor (beta chain) appeared many times. These data belong to a study of T-cell memory formation after mild COVID-19. TCRdb reprocessed the 5' RACE reads with MiXCR, giving one entry per CDR3 protein. Of about 350,000 distinct CDR3 sequences in the sample, about 13% were seen once. The CDR3 consists of 15 residues. CDR1 SGHRS and CDR2 YFSETQ come from the germline V gene. The ends were cut back, 0 bases at V and 2 bases at J, with 8 bases in the middle. The sequencing input was PBMCs or a T cell subset sorted from them (not recorded which). This clonotype originated in a man aged 18-30 years who had mild COVID-19 (a few samples of this study predate the infection). Cell type and time point are not known. The genes are TRBV5-1 and TRBJ2-2; perhaps TRBD1 as D (5 bases). For the CDR3, the DNA is TGCGCCAGCAGCTTGGAAGGGGTTAACACCGGGGAGCTGTTTTTT. Residues: CASSLEGVNTGELFF.